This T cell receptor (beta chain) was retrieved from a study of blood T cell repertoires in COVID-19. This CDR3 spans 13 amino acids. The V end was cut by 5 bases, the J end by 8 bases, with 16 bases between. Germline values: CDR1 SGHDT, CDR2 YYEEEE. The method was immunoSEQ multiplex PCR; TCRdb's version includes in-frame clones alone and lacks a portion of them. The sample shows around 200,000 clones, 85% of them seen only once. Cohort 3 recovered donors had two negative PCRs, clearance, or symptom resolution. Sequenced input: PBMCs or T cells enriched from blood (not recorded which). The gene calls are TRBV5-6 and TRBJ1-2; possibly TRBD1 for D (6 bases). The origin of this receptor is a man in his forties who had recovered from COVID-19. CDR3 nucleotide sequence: TGTGCCAGCAGTTCCACAGGGTGGGAGGGCTACACCTTC. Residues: CASSSTGWEGYTF. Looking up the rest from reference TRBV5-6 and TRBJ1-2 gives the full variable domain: DAGVTQSPTHLIKTRGQQVTLRCSPKSGHDTVSWYQQALGQGPQFIFQYYEEEERQRGNFPDRFSGHQFPNYSSELNVNALLLGDSALYLCASSSTGWEGYTFGSGTRLTVV.